This is a list of T cell receptor beta chains from one sample in a study of T cells in Graves' hyperthyroidism and ophthalmopathy. Each CDR3 protein gets one entry after TCRdb re-called the multiplex PCR reads with MiXCR. This sample has 500,000 to 600,000 distinct CDR3 sequences; 46% occur once, and the top ten carry more than 7.5%. Sequencing was done on a sample of peripheral blood or thyroid tissue (not recorded which). The receptors were gathered from a woman aged 18-30 years with Graves' hyperthyroidism. Each CDR3 is given with its conserved first and last residue. A D gene is named only where the DNA matches it firmly. Size tells how often a clone was seen (once, few, many) or the class of an expanded clone, and some rows leave it out.

j_gene	d_gene	abundance	v_gene	CDR3aa	CDR3nt
TRBJ2-5	TRBD1	many	TRBV2	CASRDRGPQETQYF	TGTGCCAGCCGGGACAGGGGGCCCCAAGAGACCCAGTACTTC
TRBJ2-7	NA	many	TRBV19	CASRGGHGSSYEQYF	TGTGCCAGTAGGGGGGGACACGGGAGCTCCTACGAGCAGTACTTC
TRBJ1-4	NA	NA	TRBV6-2/TRBV6-3	CASRHTGTSDEKLFF	TGTGCCAGCAGGCACACAGGGACGTCAGACGAAAAACTGTTTTTT
TRBJ1-1	NA	many	TRBV5-5	CASSLYGSTEAFF	TGTGCCAGCAGCTTGTACGGGAGCACTGAAGCTTTCTTT
TRBJ2-5	NA	many	TRBV9	CASSAREETQYF	TGTGCCAGCAGCGCAAGGGAAGAGACCCAGTACTTC
TRBJ2-7	TRBD1	few	TRBV5-4	CASSLWVGQPGYEQYF	TGTGCCAGCAGCTTGTGGGTGGGACAGCCCGGTTACGAGCAGTACTTC
TRBJ1-4	NA	few	TRBV2	CASRGGLRAEKLFF	TGTGCCAGCAGAGGAGGACTACGAGCTGAAAAACTGTTTTTT
TRBJ1-1	TRBD1	many	TRBV20-1	CSARGQGEGTEAFF	TGCAGTGCTAGAGGTCAGGGGGAGGGCACTGAAGCTTTCTTT
TRBJ2-5	TRBD1	many	TRBV5-6	CASSRTGQETQYF	TGTGCCAGCAGCCGGACAGGGCAAGAGACCCAGTACTTC
TRBJ2-1	TRBD1	once	TRBV9	CASSGRDSYNEQFF	TGTGCCAGCAGCGGCCGGGACAGTTACAATGAGCAGTTCTTC
TRBJ2-7	NA	NA	TRBV12-5	CASGEEGTYEQNF	TGTGCTAGTGGGGAGGAAGGTACCTACGAGCAGAACTTC
TRBJ1-2	NA	NA	TRBV12-3/TRBV12-4	CASSREGQSNYGYTF	TGTGCCAGCAGCCGCGAGGGACAAAGTAACTATGGCTACACCTTC
TRBJ1-5	TRBD1	NA	TRBV2	CASSTRQGAWSNQPQHF	TGTGCCAGCAGTACGAGACAGGGGGCATGGAGCAATCAGCCCCAGCATTTT
TRBJ2-5	TRBD2	NA	TRBV7-6	CASSDGLAGGPSTQYF	TGTGCCAGCAGCGATGGACTAGCGGGAGGACCCTCAACCCAGTACTTC
TRBJ2-7	NA	NA	TRBV25-1	CASVATGTYEQYF	TGTGCCAGCGTTGCAACCGGAACCTACGAGCAGTACTTC
TRBJ1-5	NA	many	TRBV24-1	CATSDSTHHNQPQHF	TGTGCCACCAGTGATTCGACCCACCACAATCAGCCCCAGCATTTT
TRBJ1-2	NA	NA	TRBV29-1	CSVPGGYTF	TGCAGCGTCCCTGGGGGCTACACCTTC
TRBJ1-6	NA	many	TRBV4-2	CASSQGVKLGSPLHF	TGTGCCAGCAGCCAAGGGGTTAAACTAGGCTCACCCCTCCACTTT
TRBJ2-3	NA	many	TRBV7-9	CASSSFANTDTQYF	TGTGCCAGCAGCTCCTTCGCCAACACAGATACGCAGTATTTT
TRBJ2-1	TRBD2	NA	TRBV11-2	CASSLGTSGVSYNEQFF	TGTGCCAGCAGCCTAGGGACTAGCGGGGTCTCCTACAATGAGCAGTTCTTC
TRBJ2-7	TRBD2	NA	TRBV12-3/TRBV12-4	CASSIAGLAAYEQYF	TGTGCCAGCAGTATAGCCGGACTAGCGGCCTACGAGCAGTACTTC
TRBJ2-7	NA	NA	TRBV11-2	CVSSLEETYEQYF	TGTGTCAGCAGCCTGGAAGAAACCTACGAGCAGTACTTC
TRBJ2-1	NA	once	TRBV4-2	CASSPLEDNEQFF	TGTGCCAGCAGCCCCTTGGAGGACAATGAGCAGTTCTTC